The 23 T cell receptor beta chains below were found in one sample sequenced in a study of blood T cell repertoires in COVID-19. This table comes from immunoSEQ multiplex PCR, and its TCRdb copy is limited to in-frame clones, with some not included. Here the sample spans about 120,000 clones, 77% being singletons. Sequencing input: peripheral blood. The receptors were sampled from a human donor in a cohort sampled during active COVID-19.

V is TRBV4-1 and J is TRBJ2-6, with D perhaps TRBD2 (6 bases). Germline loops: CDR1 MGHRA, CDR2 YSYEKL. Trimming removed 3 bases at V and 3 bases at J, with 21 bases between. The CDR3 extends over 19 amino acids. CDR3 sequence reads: CASSQASAREVRGANVLTF. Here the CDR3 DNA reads TGCGCCAGCAGCCAGGCATCGGCCAGGGAGGTACGTGGGGCCAACGTCCTGACTTTC.

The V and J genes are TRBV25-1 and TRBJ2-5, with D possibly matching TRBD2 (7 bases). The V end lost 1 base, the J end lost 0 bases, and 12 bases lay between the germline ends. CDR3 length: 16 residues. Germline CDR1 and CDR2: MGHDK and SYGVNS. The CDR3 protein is CASSEFRGGYQETQYF. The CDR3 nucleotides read TGTGCCAGCAGTGAATTTAGGGGGGGCTACCAAGAGACCCAGTACTTC.

The CDR3 DNA sequence: TGTGCCAGCCAGACCCCTCGACACGTAAACTATGGCTACACCTTC. Protein: CASQTPRHVNYGYTF. The rearrangement uses TRBV2 and TRBJ1-2; D not certain. The CDR3 has 15 residues. Germline V gives CDR1 SNHLY, CDR2 FYNNEI. Deletions cut 8 bases from V and 2 bases from J, with 18 bases between.

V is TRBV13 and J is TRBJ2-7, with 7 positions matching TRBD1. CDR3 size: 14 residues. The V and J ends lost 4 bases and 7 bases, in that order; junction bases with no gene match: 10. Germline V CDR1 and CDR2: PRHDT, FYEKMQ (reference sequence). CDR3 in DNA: TGTGCCAGCAGCTCCGGACAGGTCGTGATGGAGCAGTACTTC. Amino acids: CASSSGQVVMEQYF.

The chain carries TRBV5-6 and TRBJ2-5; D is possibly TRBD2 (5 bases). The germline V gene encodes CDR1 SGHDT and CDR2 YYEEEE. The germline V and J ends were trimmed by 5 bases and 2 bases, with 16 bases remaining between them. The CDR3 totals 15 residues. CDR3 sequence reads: CASRMWGAGQETQYF. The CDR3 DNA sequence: TGTGCCAGCAGAATGTGGGGTGCGGGTCAAGAGACCCAGTACTTC.

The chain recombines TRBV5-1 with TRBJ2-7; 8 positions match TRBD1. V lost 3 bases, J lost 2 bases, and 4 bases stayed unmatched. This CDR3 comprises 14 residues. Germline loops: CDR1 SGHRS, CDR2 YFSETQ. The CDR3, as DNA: TGCGCCAGCAGCTACAGGGGGTCCCCCTACGAGCAGTACTTC. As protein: CASSYRGSPYEQYF.

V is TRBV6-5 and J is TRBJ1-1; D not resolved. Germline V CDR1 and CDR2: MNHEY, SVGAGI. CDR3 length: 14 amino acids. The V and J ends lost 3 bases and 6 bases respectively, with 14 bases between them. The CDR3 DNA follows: TGTGCCAGCAGTTATTTGGAGGGTCACTCTGAAGCTTTCTTT. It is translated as CASSYLEGHSEAFF.

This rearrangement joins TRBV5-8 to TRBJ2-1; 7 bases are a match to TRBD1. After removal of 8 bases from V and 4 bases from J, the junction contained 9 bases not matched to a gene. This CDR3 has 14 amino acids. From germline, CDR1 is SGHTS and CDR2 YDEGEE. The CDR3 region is CASVRPGGYNEQFF. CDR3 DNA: TGTGCCAGTGTACGGCCAGGGGGTTACAATGAGCAGTTCTTC.

The CDR3 region is CASSQRQRDPTYEQYF. The CDR3 bases are TGTGCCAGCAGCCAACGCCAGCGGGACCCTACCTACGAGCAGTACTTC. V usage is TRBV4-2 and J usage is TRBJ2-7; 7 nucleotides match TRBD2. Unmatched junction bases numbered 9, after V lost 2 bases and J lost 2 bases. The CDR3 has 16 amino acids. Germline V gives CDR1 LGHNA, CDR2 YNFKEQ.

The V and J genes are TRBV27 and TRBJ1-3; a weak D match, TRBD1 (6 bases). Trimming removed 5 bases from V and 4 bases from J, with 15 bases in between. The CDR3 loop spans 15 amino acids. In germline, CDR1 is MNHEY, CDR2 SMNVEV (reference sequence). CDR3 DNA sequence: TGTGCCAGCAGTATCGCGGGGGGGCCCGGAAACACCATATATTTT. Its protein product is CASSIAGGPGNTIYF.

CDR3 nucleotide sequence: TGTGCCAGCAGTTACGATAGATCAGGAAACACCATATATTTT. Translating it yields CASSYDRSGNTIYF. The rearrangement joins TRBV6-5 to TRBJ1-3; no clear D. Looked up from germline, CDR1 is MNHEY and CDR2 is SVGAGI. V was trimmed by 2 bases and J by 4 bases, leaving 9 bases between them. The CDR3 extends over 14 amino acids.

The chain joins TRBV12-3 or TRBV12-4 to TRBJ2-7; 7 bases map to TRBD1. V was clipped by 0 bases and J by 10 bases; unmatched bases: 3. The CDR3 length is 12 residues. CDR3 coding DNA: TGTGCCAGCAGTTTAGCGGGGACAGATCAGTACTTC. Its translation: CASSLAGTDQYF.

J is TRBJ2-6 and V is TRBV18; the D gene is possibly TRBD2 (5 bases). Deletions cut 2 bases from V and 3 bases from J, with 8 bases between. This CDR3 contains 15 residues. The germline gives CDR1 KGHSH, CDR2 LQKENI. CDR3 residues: CASSPRGLGANVLTF. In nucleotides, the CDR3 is TGTGCCAGCTCACCAAGAGGGCTTGGGGCCAACGTCCTGACTTTC.

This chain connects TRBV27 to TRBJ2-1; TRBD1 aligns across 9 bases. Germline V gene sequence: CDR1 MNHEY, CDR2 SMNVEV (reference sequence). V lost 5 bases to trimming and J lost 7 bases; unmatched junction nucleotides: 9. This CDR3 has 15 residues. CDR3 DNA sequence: TGTGCCAGCAGTGACCCGGGACAGGGTCGGAATGAGCAGTTCTTC. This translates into CASSDPGQGRNEQFF.

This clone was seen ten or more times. In DNA form, the CDR3 reads TGTGCCAGCAGTGAAGCGGTCGGGGAAGGGCAGCCCCAGCATTTT. It encodes CASSEAVGEGQPQHF. V is TRBV6-1 and J is TRBJ1-5; D gene unclear. The CDR3 runs 15 residues. Germline V gives CDR1 MNHNS, CDR2 SASEGT. Between the trimmed V and J ends, which lost 0 bases and 7 bases, there was a span of 13 bases.

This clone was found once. Written as DNA, the CDR3 is TGTGCCAGCAGCCCTGGGAGGGTAGAGACCCAGTACTTC. Amino acids: CASSPGRVETQYF. The chain links TRBV3-1 (or the pseudogene TRBV3-2) to TRBJ2-5; TRBD2 aligns across 7 bases. Germline loops: CDR1 LGHDT, CDR2 YNNKEL (reference sequence). The junction had 3 bases not matched to a gene; V was cut back by 4 bases and J by 4 bases. The CDR3 totals 13 residues.

The CDR3 DNA follows: TGTGCCAGCAGGTCCAGGGAAGGGGCCGGGGAGCTGTTTTTT. Translating gives CASRSREGAGELFF. This sequence joins TRBV4-2 and TRBJ2-2, with D tentatively TRBD1 (5 bases). The V gene's germline CDR1 is LGHNA and CDR2 YNFKEQ. V dropped 6 bases and J dropped 6 bases, with 14 bases sitting between them. The CDR3 is 14 residues long.

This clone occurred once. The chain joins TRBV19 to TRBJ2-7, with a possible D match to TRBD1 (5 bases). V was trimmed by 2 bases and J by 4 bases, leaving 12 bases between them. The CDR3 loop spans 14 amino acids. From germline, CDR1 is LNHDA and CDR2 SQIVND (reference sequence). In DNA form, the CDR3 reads TGTGCCAGTAGTATAAGAGACAGTCCTTACGAGCAGTACTTC. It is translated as CASSIRDSPYEQYF.

Here the CDR3 reads CASSLTGASNQPQHF. The CDR3 nucleotides read TGTGCCAGCAGCTTAACAGGGGCCAGCAATCAGCCCCAGCATTTT. The chain carries TRBV7-8 and TRBJ1-5, with TRBD1 matching 7 bases. J was trimmed by 1 base and V by 2 bases; bases with no gene match: 2. Germline loops: CDR1 SGHVS, CDR2 FQNEAQ. This CDR3 spans 15 amino acids.

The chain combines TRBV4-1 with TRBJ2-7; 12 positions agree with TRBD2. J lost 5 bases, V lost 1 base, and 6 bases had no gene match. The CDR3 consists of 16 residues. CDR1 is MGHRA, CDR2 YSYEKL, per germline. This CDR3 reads CASSQVMTSGRHEQYF. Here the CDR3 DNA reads TGCGCCAGCAGCCAAGTCATGACTAGCGGGAGACACGAGCAGTACTTC.

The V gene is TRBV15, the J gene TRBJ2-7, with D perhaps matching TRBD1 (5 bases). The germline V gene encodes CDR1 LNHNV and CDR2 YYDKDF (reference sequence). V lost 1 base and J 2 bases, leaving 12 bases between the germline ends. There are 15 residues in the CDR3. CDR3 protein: CATSRVGARTYEQYF. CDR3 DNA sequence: TGTGCCACCAGCAGAGTTGGGGCCAGGACCTACGAGCAGTACTTC.

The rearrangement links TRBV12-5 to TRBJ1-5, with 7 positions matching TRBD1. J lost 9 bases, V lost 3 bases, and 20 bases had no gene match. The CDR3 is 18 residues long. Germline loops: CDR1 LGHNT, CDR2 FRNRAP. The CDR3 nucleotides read TGTGCTAGTGGTTTTTTACTGTCAGGGGGAACCCTTTCTTCGCCCCAGCATTTT. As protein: CASGFLLSGGTLSSPQHF.

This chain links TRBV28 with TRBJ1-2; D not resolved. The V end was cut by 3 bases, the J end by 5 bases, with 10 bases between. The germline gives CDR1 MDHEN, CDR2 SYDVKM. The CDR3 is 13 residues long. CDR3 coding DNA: TGTGCCAGCAGTTTCATAGGAGGTTATGGCTACACCTTC. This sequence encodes CASSFIGGYGYTF.